Listed below are T cell receptor beta chains from one sample, sequenced in a study of T-cell memory formation after mild COVID-19. TCRdb redid the calling of the 5' RACE reads with MiXCR, one entry per CDR3 protein. The top ten clones hold roughly 21% of a sample with hundreds of thousands of distinct CDR3 sequences, about a sixth of them seen once. The sequenced material came from PBMCs or a T cell subset sorted from them (not recorded which). The receptors shown here come from a man younger than 35 who had mild COVID-19 (a few samples of this study predate the infection). Cell type and time point are not known. The CDR3 runs from the conserved cysteine through the conserved F or W. Fields, in order: D gene, clone size, J gene, CDR3 length, V gene, CDR3 protein, CDR3 DNA. D genes are given only for firm matches. Clone sizes are given selectively: once, few, many, or a class where the clone is expanded.

TRBD1	-	TRBJ2-2	16	TRBV5-1	CASSPGTGVNTGELFF	TGCGCCAGCAGCCCCGGGACAGGGGTGAACACCGGGGAGCTGTTTTTT
-	few	TRBJ2-2	15	TRBV7-3	CASSLRPPNTGELFF	TGTGCCAGCAGCTTGAGACCACCGAACACCGGGGAGCTGTTTTTT
-	few	TRBJ2-1	14	TRBV7-2	CASSPGTLAYEQFF	TGTGCCAGCAGCCCCGGGACACTCGCATATGAGCAGTTCTTC
-	-	TRBJ2-5	13	TRBV4-1	CASSHWGEETQYF	TGCGCCAGCAGCCATTGGGGTGAAGAGACCCAGTACTTC
-	many	TRBJ1-2	12	TRBV2	CASSEGPNGYTF	TGTGCCAGCAGTGAGGGGCCTAATGGCTACACCTTC
-	-	TRBJ1-2	12	TRBV19	CASLTGPHGYTF	TGTGCCAGCCTCACAGGGCCCCATGGCTACACCTTC
-	few	TRBJ1-3	14	TRBV6-1	CASSENSAGNTIYF	TGTGCCAGCAGTGAGAATTCCGCTGGAAACACCATATATTTT
TRBD2	few	TRBJ2-5	15	TRBV5-1	CASSPQGLASETQYF	TGCGCCAGCAGCCCCCAGGGACTAGCATCGGAGACCCAGTACTTC
-	-	TRBJ2-7	13	TRBV4-2	CASSQAGTYEQYF	TGTGCCAGCAGCCAGGCGGGGACCTACGAGCAGTACTTC
TRBD2	-	TRBJ2-7	15	TRBV4-1	CASSPGLAESYEQYF	TGCGCCAGCAGCCCGGGACTAGCGGAATCCTACGAGCAGTACTTC
-	-	TRBJ2-3	12	TRBV7-9	CASTTSADTQYF	TGTGCCAGCACCACCTCCGCAGATACGCAGTATTTT
TRBD1	-	TRBJ2-1	15	TRBV20-1	CSASDPGQGSNEQFF	TGCAGTGCTAGCGACCCGGGACAGGGGTCGAATGAGCAGTTCTTC
-	-	TRBJ2-1	15	TRBV10-3	CAITRLGSSYNEQFF	TGTGCCATCACTCGCCTAGGGAGCTCCTACAATGAGCAGTTCTTC
-	few	TRBJ1-2	13	TRBV5-1	CASSLVSREGYTF	TGCGCCAGCAGCTTGGTGTCCAGGGAGGGCTACACCTTC
-	-	TRBJ2-3	15	TRBV5-4	CASRSGTTSTDTQYF	TGTGCCAGCAGATCCGGGACAACCAGCACAGATACGCAGTATTTT
-	few	TRBJ2-1	15	TRBV6-5	CASSWGGGSYNEQFF	TGTGCCAGCAGTTGGGGAGGAGGTTCCTACAATGAGCAGTTCTTC
-	-	TRBJ1-2	13	TRBV24-1	CAIQSRGGYGYTF	TGTGCCATCCAAAGCAGAGGGGGCTATGGCTACACCTTC
TRBD2	-	TRBJ2-2	15	TRBV20-1	CSASAGGLNTGELFF	TGCAGTGCTTCCGCGGGGGGGCTGAACACCGGGGAGCTGTTTTTT
TRBD1	-	TRBJ1-2	14	TRBV15	CATSLRRGQFISTF	TGTGCCACCAGCCTTAGGAGGGGGCAGTTTATTAGCACCTTC
-	-	TRBJ1-1	14	TRBV5-1	CASSSGGDGTEAFF	TGCGCCAGCAGCTCCGGAGGGGACGGCACTGAAGCTTTCTTT
TRBD1	-	TRBJ2-5	17	TRBV5-5	CASSLVGNRGWQETQYF	TGTGCCAGCAGCTTGGTGGGGAACAGGGGGTGGCAAGAGACCCAGTACTTC
-	-	TRBJ1-4	15	TRBV27	CASSFVGEANEKLFF	TGTGCCAGCAGTTTTGTGGGGGAGGCTAATGAAAAACTGTTTTTT
TRBD2	-	TRBJ2-5	17	TRBV20-1	CSARDGLAGAYQETQYF	TGCAGTGCTAGAGATGGGCTAGCGGGGGCGTACCAAGAGACCCAGTACTTC
-	many	TRBJ2-2	13	TRBV12-3/TRBV12-4	CASSFMPFGELFF	TGTGCCAGCAGTTTCATGCCGTTCGGGGAGCTGTTTTTT
-	few	TRBJ2-1	14	TRBV6-5	CASSYSINWNEQFF	TGTGCCAGCAGTTACTCGATTAATTGGAATGAGCAGTTCTTC
TRBD2	-	TRBJ2-1	16	TRBV4-3	CASSQGLAGNYNEQFF	TGCGCCAGCAGCCAAGGACTAGCGGGGAACTACAATGAGCAGTTCTTC
-	few	TRBJ1-1	13	TRBV6-2/TRBV6-3	CASSYRESAEAFF	TGTGCCAGCAGTTACAGGGAAAGCGCTGAAGCTTTCTTT
-	-	TRBJ1-1	16	TRBV12-3/TRBV12-4	CASTNSFGGPNTEAFF	TGTGCCAGCACCAACAGCTTTGGGGGGCCGAACACTGAAGCTTTCTTT
TRBD2	few	TRBJ2-3	18	TRBV6-6	CASSYHPASGGSTDTQYF	TGTGCCAGCAGTTACCACCCGGCTAGCGGGGGAAGCACAGATACGCAGTATTTT
-	-	TRBJ2-2	16	TRBV7-7	CASSLSRGLNTGELFF	TGTGCTAGCAGCTTATCCAGGGGACTCAACACCGGGGAGCTGTTTTTT
-	once	TRBJ2-5	14	TRBV7-7	CASSLSIGGETQYF	TGTGCCAGCAGCTTAAGCATCGGTGGGGAGACCCAGTACTTC
-	-	TRBJ1-2	11	TRBV12-3/TRBV12-4	CASSYVYGYTF	TGTGCCAGCAGTTACGTCTATGGCTACACCTTC
-	-	TRBJ2-3	13	TRBV7-3	CASSSGSADTQYF	TGTGCCAGCAGCTCCGGTTCTGCAGATACGCAGTATTTT
TRBD2	-	TRBJ2-5	17	TRBV7-9	CASSLAGGGPLDETQYF	TGTGCCAGCAGCTTGGCTGGCGGGGGTCCTTTGGATGAGACCCAGTACTTC
-	few	TRBJ1-1	12	TRBV7-9	CASMGPRTEAFF	TGTGCCAGCATGGGACCCCGCACTGAAGCTTTCTTT
TRBD2	-	TRBJ2-3	16	TRBV7-2	CASSLDVAGGTDTQYF	TGTGCCAGCAGCTTAGATGTAGCGGGGGGCACTGATACGCAGTATTTT
-	-	TRBJ1-1	15	TRBV6-6	CASSYSPQMNTEAFF	TGTGCCAGCAGTTACTCTCCGCAGATGAACACTGAAGCTTTCTTT
-	few	TRBJ2-2	17	TRBV6-2/TRBV6-3	CASRLRDSLLGTGELFF	TGTGCCAGCAGACTCCGGGACTCACTTCTCGGCACCGGGGAGCTGTTTTTT
-	-	TRBJ2-1	11	TRBV7-9	CASTQGYEQFF	TGTGCCAGCACGCAGGGCTATGAGCAGTTCTTC
-	few	TRBJ2-7	11	TRBV28	CASTGRYEQYF	TGTGCCAGCACAGGTCGGTACGAGCAGTACTTC
TRBD1	-	TRBJ1-1	15	TRBV9	CASSVPGQGENEAFF	TGTGCCAGCAGCGTACCGGGACAGGGGGAAAATGAAGCTTTCTTT
-	-	TRBJ2-6	20	TRBV6-6	CASSYSWSAGYFSGANVLTF	TGTGCCAGCAGTTACTCGTGGTCCGCAGGGTATTTCTCTGGGGCCAACGTCCTGACTTTC
-	-	TRBJ1-2	17	TRBV12-3/TRBV12-4	CASSFRGSPIPPDGYTF	TGTGCCAGCAGTTTCCGAGGATCCCCTATCCCTCCCGACGGCTACACCTTC
-	-	TRBJ1-2	13	TRBV24-1	CATSDLGGCGYTF	TGTGCCACCAGTGATTTAGGGGGATGCGGCTACACCTTC
TRBD2	few	TRBJ2-5	14	TRBV7-2	CASSPSGGEETQYF	TGTGCCAGCAGCCCAAGCGGGGGGGAAGAGACCCAGTACTTC
-	few	TRBJ2-3	19	TRBV13	CASSYRPSGGDRVGDTQYF	TGTGCCAGCAGCTACAGACCGTCCGGGGGGGACAGGGTCGGTGATACGCAGTATTTT
-	-	TRBJ1-1	13	TRBV24-1	CATRLTENTEAFF	TGTGCCACCAGGCTTACAGAGAACACTGAAGCTTTCTTT
-	-	TRBJ1-3	16	TRBV3-1	CASSLTWEAAGNTIYF	TGTGCCAGCAGCCTCACCTGGGAGGCCGCTGGAAACACCATATATTTT
-	few	TRBJ1-2	14	TRBV6-5	CASSPGFGGYGYTF	TGTGCCAGCAGCCCAGGGTTTGGTGGCTATGGCTACACCTTC
TRBD1	few	TRBJ1-5	16	TRBV4-2	CASSQGTGVSNQPQHF	TGTGCCAGCAGCCAGGGGACAGGGGTCAGCAATCAGCCCCAGCATTTT
-	-	TRBJ2-7	13	TRBV10-3	CAISESDEYEQYF	TGTGCCATCAGTGAGTCGGACGAGTACGAGCAGTACTTC
TRBD1	few	TRBJ2-7	15	TRBV18	CASSPARDRGHEQYF	TGTGCCAGCTCACCAGCCCGGGACAGGGGCCACGAGCAGTACTTC